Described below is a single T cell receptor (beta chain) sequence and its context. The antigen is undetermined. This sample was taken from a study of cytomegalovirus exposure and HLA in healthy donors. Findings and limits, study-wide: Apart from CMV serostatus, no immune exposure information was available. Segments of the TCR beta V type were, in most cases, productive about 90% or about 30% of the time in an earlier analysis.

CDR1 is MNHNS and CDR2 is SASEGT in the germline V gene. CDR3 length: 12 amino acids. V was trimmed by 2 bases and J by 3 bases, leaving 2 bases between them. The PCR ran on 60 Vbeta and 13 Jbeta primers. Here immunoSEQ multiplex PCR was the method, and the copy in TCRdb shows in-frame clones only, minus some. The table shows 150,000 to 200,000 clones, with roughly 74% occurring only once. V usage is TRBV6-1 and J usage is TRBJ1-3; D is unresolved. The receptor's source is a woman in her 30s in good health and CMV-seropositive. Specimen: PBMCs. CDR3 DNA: TGTGCCAGCAGTGAATATGGAAACACCATATATTTT. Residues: CASSEYGNTIYF.